The 15 T cell receptor beta chains below all came from one sample that was sequenced in a study of T cells in Graves' hyperthyroidism and ophthalmopathy (dated by TCRdb to between 2018 and 2021). The library was produced with multiplex PCR. The listed sequencing device is Illumina HiSeq 2000. The TCR beta CDR3 regions were amplified from RNA transcripts. For the first round of RT-PCR on the TCR CDR3, the HTBI primer set was used together with the Qiagen OneStep RT-PCR kit. The public reads were reprocessed in TCRdb via fastp at Q25 and MiXCR, keeping in-frame beta chains. Each entry merges the rows of one CDR3 protein and shows their most common DNA and genes. Counted in this sample were 300,000 to 450,000 distinct CDR3 sequences; about 15% of them appeared once. Together, the top ten hold 9.5% to 12% of the sample. Sample: blood. These TCRs come from a woman aged 55-75 years with Graves' hyperthyroidism.

The chain carries TRBV7-9 and TRBJ2-7; D gene ambiguous. Germline CDR1 reads SEHNR; CDR2 reads FQNEAQ (reference sequence). This CDR3 comprises 13 residues. V was clipped by 3 bases and J by 4 bases, with 10 bases between them. CDR3 loop: CASSFTTAYEQYF. Here the CDR3 DNA reads TGTGCCAGCAGCTTCACAACCGCTTACGAGCAGTACTTC.

This clonotype was seen at least ten times. The rearrangement uses TRBV28 and TRBJ1-5, with 7 bases fitting TRBD1. CDR1 MDHEN and CDR2 SYDVKM come from the germline V gene. The CDR3 extends over 16 amino acids. V dropped 3 bases and J dropped 3; count of bases not matched to a gene: 8. The CDR3 sequence is CASSLASTGFNQPQHF. CDR3 nucleotide sequence: TGTGCCAGCAGTTTGGCGTCGACAGGGTTCAATCAGCCCCAGCATTTT.

This clonotype has just a few counts. This chain uses TRBV4-1 with TRBJ2-1, with 8 bases identical to TRBD1. The CDR3 is 16 residues long. Germline V gives CDR1 MGHRA, CDR2 YSYEKL. The V gene end was trimmed by 2 bases and the J gene end by 4 bases; junction bases not matched to a gene: 7. Here the CDR3 DNA reads TGCGCCAGCAGCCAAACGCCGGGACAGGCGTACAATGAGCAGTTCTTC. Amino acid sequence: CASSQTPGQAYNEQFF.

This clonotype was counted many times. The chain links TRBV11-3 to TRBJ1-1, with 8 bases aligning to TRBD1. Germline V gene lookup returns CDR1 SGHNT and CDR2 YENEEA. After removal of 1 base from V and 5 bases from J, the junction contained 6 bases not matched to a gene. The CDR3 extends over 15 amino acids. CDR3 DNA: TGTGCCAGCAGCTTAGCATACAGGGGGGGAACTGAAGCTTTCTTT. Protein product: CASSLAYRGGTEAFF. Looking up the rest from reference TRBV11-3 and TRBJ1-1 gives the full variable domain: EAGVVQSPRYKIIEKKQPVAFWCNPISGHNTLYWYLQNLGQGPELLIRYENEEAVDDSQLPKDRFSAERLKGVDSTLKIQPAELGDSAVYLCASSLAYRGGTEAFFGQGTRLTVV.

In this sample, this clonotype turned up many times. The V call is TRBV4-1, the J call TRBJ2-3; the D gene is possibly TRBD1 (6 bases). The V gene lost 2 bases and the J gene lost 0 bases, with 21 bases spanning the gap. CDR1 is MGHRA and CDR2 is YSYEKL in the germline V gene. This CDR3 contains 19 residues. CDR3 DNA: TGCGCCAGCAGCCAAATGGGGGCCGGAACGTATACTAGCACAGATACGCAGTATTTT. Encoded protein: CASSQMGAGTYTSTDTQYF.

The chain couples TRBV19 to TRBJ1-1; D is undetermined. Trimming pared 6 bases from V and 4 bases from J, leaving 12 bases between. CDR1 and CDR2 (germline): LNHDA, SQIVND (reference sequence). This CDR3 contains 13 residues. Here the CDR3 reads CASRLGESTEAFF. The CDR3 DNA reads as TGTGCCAGTAGGCTGGGCGAGAGCACTGAAGCTTTCTTT.

This clonotype appeared many times. The V and J genes are TRBV2 and TRBJ2-4; perhaps D is TRBD1 or TRBD2 (5 bases each). Between the trimmed V and J ends, which lost 4 bases and 9 bases, there was a span of 16 bases. The CDR3 has 14 residues. Germline CDR1 reads SNHLY; CDR2 reads FYNNEI. Here the CDR3 reads CASSGAGREGIQYF. CDR3 sequence (DNA): TGTGCCAGCAGTGGGGCAGGGCGCGAGGGCATTCAGTACTTC.

In nucleotides, the CDR3 is TGTGCCAGCAGAGCCCCGGGGACTAGCGGGATCAACTCCTACGAGCAGTACTTC. The encoded protein is CASRAPGTSGINSYEQYF. The chain recombines TRBV11-2 with TRBJ2-7; 13 positions agree with TRBD2. The J segment lost 0 bases and the V segment lost 6 bases, leaving 11 bases of the junction unmatched. This CDR3 is built from 18 residues. CDR1 SGHAT and CDR2 FQNNGV come from the germline V gene.

This clonotype showed up many times. The chain is built from TRBV6-6 and TRBJ2-1; either TRBD1 or TRBD2 may supply D (5 bases each). Germline assignment: CDR1 MNHNY and CDR2 SVGAGI (reference sequence). V shed 1 base and J shed 9 bases, with 13 bases lying between them. There are 14 residues in the CDR3. CDR3 sequence (DNA): TGTGCCAGCAGTTACTACCGGGACCGAGTTGAGCAGTTCTTC. Its translation is CASSYYRDRVEQFF.

This clonotype was observed many times. The genes are TRBV18 and TRBJ2-1; 7 bases match TRBD1. CDR3 length: 16 residues. Germline V gives CDR1 KGHSH, CDR2 LQKENI. The V gene end was trimmed by 4 bases and the J gene end by 7 bases; junction bases not matched to a gene: 13. The CDR3 reads CASSRRQGPTRNEQFF. The CDR3 region has the DNA TGTGCCAGCTCACGAAGACAGGGCCCTACTAGAAATGAGCAGTTCTTC. Using reference TRBV18 and TRBJ2-1 for the parts outside the CDR3, the full variable domain is NAGVMQNPRHLVRRRGQEARLRCSPMKGHSHVYWYRQLPEEGLKFMVYLQKENIIDESGMPKERFSAEFPKEGPSILRIQQVVRGDSAAYFCASSRRQGPTRNEQFFGPGTRLTVL.

In regard to this clonotype: A read error may explain this, as a much larger clone is one base away. V usage is TRBV3-1 and J usage is TRBJ2-7; the match to TRBD2 covers 7 bases. The CDR3 is 13 amino acids. Per the germline V gene, CDR1 is LGHDT and CDR2 is YNNKEL (reference sequence). J gave up 7 bases and V 4 bases, and 7 bases lay outside the gene matches. This CDR3 reads CASSRTTSPEQYF. The CDR3 nucleotides are TGTGCCAGCAGCCGAACGACTAGCCCTGAGCAGTACTTC.

This clonotype appeared many times. V and J are TRBV18 and TRBJ2-7; perhaps TRBD2 as D (6 bases). The CDR3 has 15 amino acids. Germline V gene sequence: CDR1 KGHSH, CDR2 LQKENI. V lost 4 bases and J 3 bases, leaving 16 bases between the germline ends. CDR3 region: CASSRAWTTNYEQYF. Written as DNA, the CDR3 is TGTGCCAGCTCACGGGCCTGGACTACTAACTACGAGCAGTACTTC. Combining the CDR3 with reference TRBV18 and TRBJ2-7 gives the whole variable domain NAGVMQNPRHLVRRRGQEARLRCSPMKGHSHVYWYRQLPEEGLKFMVYLQKENIIDESGMPKERFSAEFPKEGPSILRIQQVVRGDSAAYFCASSRAWTTNYEQYFGPGTRLTVT.

The chain combines TRBV12-5 with TRBJ2-7, with 7 nucleotides matching TRBD2. The trim removed 7 bases at V and 1 base at J, leaving 16 bases unmatched. From germline, CDR1 is LGHNT and CDR2 FRNRAP. This CDR3 has 17 amino acids. CDR3 loop: CASARTSFGGGSYEQYF. CDR3 nucleotide sequence: TGTGCTAGTGCCCGAACTTCTTTTGGGGGGGGATCCTACGAGCAGTACTTC.

The chain links TRBV14 to TRBJ2-5, with TRBD2 matching over 10 bases. Trimming removed 2 bases from V and 4 bases from J; junction bases left unmatched: 4. The CDR3 totals 15 residues. Germline lookup yields CDR1 SGHDN and CDR2 FVKESK. CDR3 amino acids: CASSQFSGRGETQYF. Written as DNA, the CDR3 is TGTGCCAGCAGCCAATTCAGCGGGAGGGGAGAGACCCAGTACTTC.

There are many counts of this clonotype. The rearrangement links TRBV20-1 to TRBJ2-1, with 8 nucleotides matching TRBD2. Germline V lookup: CDR1 DFQATT, CDR2 SNEGSKA (reference sequence). The ends lost 7 bases at V and 7 bases at J; junction bases unmatched: 6. This CDR3 is built from 12 residues. The CDR3 reads CSVKREWNEQFF. CDR3 bases: TGCAGTGTTAAGCGGGAGTGGAATGAGCAGTTCTTC.